Presented here are 31 T cell receptor beta chains from one specimen sequenced in a study of T cell responses to AZD1222 COVID-19 vaccine (TCRdb year 2021). The sample's time point label, decoded: about 28 days (+/-7) after the second vaccine dose. The library was produced with the immunoSEQ multiplex PCR assay. This is the immuneACCESS table as TCRdb keeps it, with only in-frame sequences that have V and J called. A part of the clones is gone; compared with another copy, unresolved V genes explain less than half, and the rest is unexplained. The sample data list 100,000 to 150,000 clones, and approximately 85% of these were observed just once. Around 4.4% of the sample belongs to the ten largest clones. This material consisted of peripheral blood, taken 28 days after the second AZD1222 dose. The receptors come from an adult who received the AZD1222 COVID-19 vaccine.

This clone occurred a few times. A read error may produce the germline difference seen at one junction end. V and J are TRBV2 and TRBJ2-7; perhaps TRBD2 as D (5 bases). CDR3 length equals 11 residues. CDR1 is SNHLY and CDR2 is FYNNEI in the germline V gene. The CDR3 coding sequence is TGTGCCAGCAGGGCGGGCCCAACCCCAGTCTTC. It codes for CASRAGPTPVF. Variable domain in full (rest from reference TRBV2 and TRBJ2-7): EPEVTQTPSHQVTQMGQEVILRCVPISNHLYFYWYRQILGQKVEFLVSFYNNEISEKSEIFDDQFSVERPDGSNFTLKIRSTKLEDSAMYFCASRAGPTPVFGPGTRLTVT.

Here the CDR3 reads CASSSGTGGRYTF. As DNA, the CDR3 is TGTGCCAGCAGTTCCGGGACAGGGGGTCGCTACACCTTC. The chain carries TRBV2 and TRBJ1-2; 11 nucleotides match TRBD1. The CDR3 runs to 13 residues. The V gene's germline CDR1 is SNHLY and CDR2 FYNNEI. V shed 5 bases and J 9 bases; nucleotides not matched to a gene: 5.

V and J are TRBV6-5 and TRBJ2-7, with 9 bases that match TRBD1. CDR1 and CDR2 from the germline V gene are MNHEY and SVGAGI. The V and J ends lost 2 bases and 4 bases, in that order; junction bases with no gene match: 3. The CDR3 covers 14 residues. CDR3: CASSYTQGAYEQYF. CDR3 DNA: TGTGCCAGCAGTTACACACAGGGGGCGTACGAGCAGTACTTC.

The J gene is TRBJ1-2, the V gene TRBV3-1 (or the pseudogene TRBV3-2), with TRBD1 matching 11 bases. V dropped 6 bases and J dropped 7; count of bases not matched to a gene: 10. This CDR3 has 15 residues. Germline V gene data show CDR1 as LGHDT and CDR2 as YNNKEL (reference sequence). The CDR3: CASRLFGQGASGYTF. Here the CDR3 DNA reads TGTGCCAGCAGACTCTTCGGACAGGGGGCTTCTGGCTACACCTTC.

This chain uses TRBV7-3 with TRBJ2-2, with 9 nucleotides matching TRBD2. The CDR3 runs 17 residues. CDR1 is SGHTA, CDR2 FQGTGA, per germline. The V segment lost 0 bases and the J segment 7 bases; nucleotides outside the gene matches: 9. The CDR3 spells CASSLTGASGASGELFF. In DNA form, the CDR3 reads TGTGCCAGCAGCTTAACGGGTGCTAGCGGGGCGAGCGGGGAGCTGTTTTTT.

V usage is TRBV27 and J usage is TRBJ2-1, with 11 bases aligning to TRBD2. Germline trimming cut 6 bases from V and 4 bases from J; bases unmatched to any gene: 5. Germline V gene lookup returns CDR1 MNHEY and CDR2 SMNVEV (reference sequence). The CDR3 is made up of 15 amino acids. The CDR3 sequence: CASRTLAGEYNEQFF. The CDR3 nucleotides are TGTGCCAGCAGGACACTAGCGGGGGAATACAATGAGCAGTTCTTC.

The chain couples TRBV3-1 (or the pseudogene TRBV3-2) to TRBJ1-4; 7 nucleotides line up with TRBD1. CDR3 length: 16 residues. The V segment lost 4 bases and the J segment 8 bases; nucleotides outside the gene matches: 13. Germline CDR1 reads LGHDT; CDR2 reads YNNKEL (reference sequence). DNA of the CDR3: TGTGCCAGCAGCCCAAGACAGGGCCAGGAGTGGGAAAAACTGTTTTTT. The encoded protein is CASSPRQGQEWEKLFF.

With respect to this clone: A read error may account for a junction end that differs from germline. The chain carries TRBV7-2 and TRBJ1-5, with no clear D. Germline CDR1 SGHTA, CDR2 FQGNSA. The CDR3 sequence is 14 residues long. The CDR3 here is CASSLVPIPGKMDF. In nucleotides, the CDR3 is TGTGCCAGCAGCTTAGTACCCATACCTGGCAAGATGGATTTT.

The CDR3 here is CASSSQLGLADYEQYF. The CDR3 nucleotides are TGCGCCAGCAGCTCCCAGCTGGGGCTAGCGGACTACGAGCAGTACTTC. The V and J genes are TRBV5-1 and TRBJ2-7; 7 nucleotides align to TRBD2. The J segment lost 3 bases and the V segment lost 3 bases, leaving 12 bases of the junction unmatched. The CDR3 runs to 16 residues. CDR1 and CDR2 from the germline V gene are SGHRS and YFSETQ.

V and J are TRBV11-3 and TRBJ1-6, with D maybe TRBD1 (5 bases). V dropped 5 bases and J dropped 8 bases, with 13 bases sitting between them. CDR3 length: 14 residues. Per the germline V gene, CDR1 is SGHNT and CDR2 is YENEEA. Here the CDR3 DNA reads TGTGCCAGCAGCCGAGAAGGGGTGGATTCACCCCTCCACTTT. Protein product: CASSREGVDSPLHF.

The V and J genes are TRBV6-4 and TRBJ2-2, with a possible D match to TRBD1 (6 bases). CDR1 and CDR2 from the germline V gene are MRHNA and SNTAGT. The length of the CDR3 is 15 residues. The V and J ends lost 6 bases and 4 bases respectively, with 15 bases between them. The CDR3 DNA is TGTGCCAGCAGCCAGCAGGGGCAGAGCACCGGGGAGCTGTTTTTT. It yields the protein CASSQQGQSTGELFF.

The V call is TRBV29-1, the J call TRBJ2-3, with 8 bases that match TRBD2. The V segment lost 5 bases and the J segment 6 bases; nucleotides outside the gene matches: 10. Germline CDR1 SQVTM, CDR2 ANQGSEA. The CDR3 spans 14 residues. The chain's CDR3 is CSVRQWSGGDTQYF. The CDR3 nucleotides read TGCAGCGTTCGACAATGGAGCGGGGGCGATACGCAGTATTTT.

The chain has TRBV5-1 and TRBJ2-5; D is uncertain. V was trimmed by 3 bases and J by 1 base, leaving 1 base between them. CDR1 is SGHRS, CDR2 YFSETQ, per germline. CDR3 length: 11 amino acids. The CDR3 region has the DNA TGCGCCAGCAGCTCCCAAGAGACCCAGTACTTC. This gives the protein CASSSQETQYF.

The chain is built from TRBV28 and TRBJ1-1, with unresolved D. The V and J ends lost 7 bases and 2 bases respectively, with 14 bases between them. The CDR3 runs 14 residues. Germline CDR1 reads MDHEN; CDR2 reads SYDVKM. The CDR3 nucleotides read TGTGCCAGCACCACGGGGTCAAGAAACACTGAAGCTTTCTTT. Its protein is CASTTGSRNTEAFF.

The gene calls are TRBV6-4 and TRBJ1-1; no clear D. Per the germline V gene, CDR1 is MRHNA and CDR2 is SNTAGT. The ends were cut back, 7 bases at V and 3 bases at J, with 15 bases in the middle. CDR3 length equals 14 residues. CDR3: CASKVGYMDTEAFF. CDR3 nucleotides: TGTGCCAGCAAGGTTGGATATATGGACACTGAAGCTTTCTTT.

This clone was detected a few times. The chain couples TRBV18 to TRBJ1-5, with a weak D call TRBD1 (5 bases). V dropped 5 bases and J dropped 1 base, with 9 bases sitting between them. Germline values: CDR1 KGHSH, CDR2 LQKENI. This CDR3 spans 14 amino acids. DNA of the CDR3: TGTGCCAGCTCATCAGGGATGAGCAATCAGCCCCAGCATTTT. It codes for CASSSGMSNQPQHF. Looking up the rest from reference TRBV18 and TRBJ1-5 gives the full variable domain: NAGVMQNPRHLVRRRGQEARLRCSPMKGHSHVYWYRQLPEEGLKFMVYLQKENIIDESGMPKERFSAEFPKEGPSILRIQQVVRGDSAAYFCASSSGMSNQPQHFGDGTRLSIL.

V usage is TRBV9 and J usage is TRBJ2-2, with D possibly matching TRBD1 (6 bases). V gave up 4 bases and J gave up 2 bases, with 21 bases separating them. Germline V gene lookup returns CDR1 SGDLS and CDR2 YYNGEE. The CDR3 has 18 residues. CDR3 DNA: TGTGCCAGCAGCTCACCTGGGGGCGGCTACTTAAACACCGGGGAGCTGTTTTTT. This encodes CASSSPGGGYLNTGELFF.

The count of this clone is one. The chain is built from TRBV9 and TRBJ1-1; D is undetermined. V lost 0 bases and J lost 0, with 9 bases in between. The CDR3 runs 15 residues. The germline gives CDR1 SGDLS, CDR2 YYNGEE. The CDR3 coding sequence is TGTGCCAGCAGCGTAGTTGGGATAATGAACACTGAAGCTTTCTTT. Translated: CASSVVGIMNTEAFF. Looking up the rest from reference TRBV9 and TRBJ1-1 gives the full variable domain: DSGVTQTPKHLITATGQRVTLRCSPRSGDLSVYWYQQSLDQGLQFLIQYYNGEERAKGNILERFSAQQFPDLHSELNLSSLELGDSALYFCASSVVGIMNTEAFFGQGTRLTVV.

This rearrangement joins TRBV9 to TRBJ1-5; 12 positions match TRBD1. V trimming: 3 bases; J trimming: 6 bases; junction bases outside the gene matches: 4. CDR1 and CDR2 from the germline V gene are SGDLS and YYNGEE. The CDR3 covers 15 residues. The CDR3 DNA is TGTGCCAGCAGCGACCGGGACAGGGGGCTTCAGCCCCAGCATTTT. Translated: CASSDRDRGLQPQHF.

The chain employs TRBV5-6 and TRBJ2-3; D perhaps matches TRBD1 (5 bases). Germline CDR1 is SGHDT and CDR2 is YYEEEE. V lost 1 base, J lost 4 bases, and 13 bases lay in between. The CDR3 totals 15 residues. The CDR3 region has the DNA TGTGCCAGCAGCTTGAAAAGGGGCACTGCAGATACGCAGTATTTT. Protein sequence: CASSLKRGTADTQYF.

Note on this clone: The junction departs from germline at one end; a sequencing error may be responsible. This sequence joins TRBV2 and TRBJ1-1; no clear D gene. CDR3 length: 14 residues. Germline V gene sequence: CDR1 SNHLY, CDR2 FYNNEI. As DNA, the CDR3 is TGTGCCAGCAGTGTAGCCGACACACACGGTTTGTTGACCTTT. Translation: CASSVADTHGLLTF.

CDR3 DNA sequence: TGTGCCAGCAGTTACAATAGCGGGGGCTCCGCTGAGCAGTACTTC. This codes for CASSYNSGGSAEQYF. The chain couples TRBV6-5 to TRBJ2-7, with TRBD2 matching 9 bases. V dropped 2 bases and J dropped 7; count of bases not matched to a gene: 9. Germline-derived CDR1 and CDR2 are MNHEY and SVGAGI. This CDR3 spans 15 amino acids.

The sample holds a few counts of this clone. The chain has TRBV30 and TRBJ2-7, with TRBD1 identical over 7 bases. Germline CDR1 reads GTSNPN; CDR2 reads SVGIG (reference sequence). This CDR3 is built from 13 residues. J was trimmed by 2 bases and V by 4 bases; bases with no gene match: 5. The CDR3 reads CAWMRDRTYEQYF. CDR3 nucleotide sequence: TGTGCCTGGATGAGGGACAGAACCTACGAGCAGTACTTC.

The CDR3 DNA is TGTGCCAGCTCACCAAGAGGGCACACTGAAGCTTTCTTT. This encodes CASSPRGHTEAFF. J is TRBJ1-1 and V is TRBV18; the D is unclear. The CDR3 runs 13 residues. The V gene lost 2 bases and the J gene lost 3 bases, with 7 bases spanning the gap. Germline V CDR1 and CDR2: KGHSH, LQKENI.

This sequence joins TRBV28 and TRBJ1-1; no clear D gene. Germline CDR1 reads MDHEN; CDR2 reads SYDVKM. CDR3 length equals 13 residues. CDR3 in DNA: TGTGCTTCTCGGCCAAACGGGAACACTGAAGCTTTCTTT. Translated: CASRPNGNTEAFF.

The V call is TRBV6-4, the J call TRBJ1-5; possibly TRBD1 for D (6 bases). From germline, CDR1 is MRHNA and CDR2 SNTAGT. The CDR3 runs to 15 residues. Trimming removed 4 bases at V and 0 bases at J, with 10 bases between. CDR3 region: CASSVEQGSNQPQHF. As DNA, the CDR3 is TGTGCCAGCAGTGTCGAACAGGGTAGCAATCAGCCCCAGCATTTT.

CDR3: CASSQSLGGGGETQYF. The CDR3 DNA reads as TGTGCCAGCAGCCAGAGCCTAGGGGGTGGAGGAGAGACCCAGTACTTC. The chain uses TRBV7-2 and TRBJ2-5, with TRBD1 as a possible D gene (6 bases). The CDR3 runs 16 residues. Germline loops: CDR1 SGHTA, CDR2 FQGNSA. V lost 5 bases to trimming and J lost 4 bases, with 20 bases between them. The complete variable domain, with remaining parts taken from reference TRBV7-2 and TRBJ2-5, reads GAGVSQSPSNKVTEKGKDVELRCDPISGHTALYWYRQSLGQGLEFLIYFQGNSAPDKSGLPSDRFSAERTGGSVSTLTIQRTQQEDSAVYLCASSQSLGGGGETQYFGPGTRLLVL.

The chain joins TRBV3-1 (or the pseudogene TRBV3-2) to TRBJ2-2; TRBD1 matches at 7 bases. Germline V gene sequence: CDR1 LGHDT, CDR2 YNNKEL (reference sequence). Trimming cost V 5 bases and J 3 bases; bases outside gene matches: 6. CDR3 size: 15 residues. The CDR3 here is CASSIHRGHTGELFF. The CDR3 DNA follows: TGTGCCAGCAGCATCCACAGGGGACACACCGGGGAGCTGTTTTTT.

The table lists this clone with a few counts. The rearrangement links TRBV5-6 to TRBJ1-2, with no clear D. CDR3 length equals 12 residues. V lost 0 bases and J lost 8, with 8 bases in between. Germline CDR1 SGHDT, CDR2 YYEEEE. CDR3 nucleotides: TGTGCCAGCAGCTTGGGTGGGGTCGGCTACACCTTC. Its protein product is CASSLGGVGYTF.

The V and J genes are TRBV18 and TRBJ1-1; 7 bases agree with TRBD1. After removal of 6 bases from V and 8 bases from J, the junction contained 9 bases not matched to a gene. The CDR3 extends over 13 amino acids. Germline values: CDR1 KGHSH, CDR2 LQKENI. CDR3 sequence reads: CASSVGTVREAFF. In nucleotides, the CDR3 is TGTGCCAGCTCGGTTGGGACAGTGAGGGAAGCTTTCTTT.

The chain has TRBV4-2 and TRBJ2-6; 8 bases align to TRBD1. There are 19 residues in the CDR3. The V and J ends lost 0 bases and 0 bases, in that order; junction bases with no gene match: 7. Per the germline V gene, CDR1 is LGHNA and CDR2 is YNFKEQ. The CDR3 bases are TGTGCCAGCAGCCAAGATTGGGCAGGGGGCGACTCTGGGGCCAACGTCCTGACTTTC. Its translation is CASSQDWAGGDSGANVLTF.